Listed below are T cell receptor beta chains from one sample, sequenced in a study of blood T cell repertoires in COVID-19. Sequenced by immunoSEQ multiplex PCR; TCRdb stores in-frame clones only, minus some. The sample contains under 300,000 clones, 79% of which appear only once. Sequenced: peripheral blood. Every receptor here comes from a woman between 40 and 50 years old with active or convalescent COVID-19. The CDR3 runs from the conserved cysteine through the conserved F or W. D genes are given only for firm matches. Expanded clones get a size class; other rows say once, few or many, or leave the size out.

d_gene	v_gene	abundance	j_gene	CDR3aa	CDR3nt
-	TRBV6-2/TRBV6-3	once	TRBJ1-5	CASSLLLVNSNQPQHF	TGTGCCAGCAGTTTACTCCTCGTTAATAGCAATCAGCCCCAGCATTTT
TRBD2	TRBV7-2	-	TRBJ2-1	CASSYGGGLGEQFF	TGTGCCAGCAGCTACGGGGGGGGTTTGGGTGAGCAGTTCTTC
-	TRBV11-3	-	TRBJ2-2	CASSLEAVSELFF	TGTGCCAGCAGCTTAGAAGCGGTTTCAGAGCTGTTTTTT
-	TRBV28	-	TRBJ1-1	CASRYPGPNTEAFF	TGTGCCAGCCGGTATCCAGGGCCTAACACTGAAGCTTTCTTT
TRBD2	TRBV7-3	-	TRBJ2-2	CASRAGANTGELFF	TGTGCCAGCAGGGCGGGGGCGAACACCGGGGAGCTGTTTTTT
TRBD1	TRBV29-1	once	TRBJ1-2	CSVDSGQGARGYTF	TGCAGCGTTGACTCGGGACAGGGGGCACGAGGCTACACCTTC
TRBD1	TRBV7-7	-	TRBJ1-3	CASSRDRVRGGNTIYF	TGTGCCAGCAGCCGTGACAGGGTTCGAGGAGGAAACACCATATATTTT
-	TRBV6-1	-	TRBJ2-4	CASSDLASLNIQYF	TGTGCCAGCAGTGATCTAGCCAGTCTAAACATTCAGTACTTC
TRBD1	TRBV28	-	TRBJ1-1	CASSKRTGGNTEAFF	TGTGCCAGCAGTAAGCGGACAGGGGGGAACACTGAAGCTTTCTTT
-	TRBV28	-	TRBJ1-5	CASSLGRGKPQHF	TGTGCCAGCAGTTTAGGGAGGGGCAAGCCCCAGCATTTT
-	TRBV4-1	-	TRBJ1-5	CASSQGRLRDNQSQHF	TGCGCCAGCAGCCAGGGACGACTACGGGACAATCAGTCCCAGCATTTT
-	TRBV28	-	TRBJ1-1	CASIWQGSEAFF	TGTGCCAGCATCTGGCAGGGCTCTGAAGCTTTCTTT
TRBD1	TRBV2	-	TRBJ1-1	CASSLTGYTEAFF	TGTGCCAGCAGTCTGACAGGGTACACTGAAGCTTTCTTT
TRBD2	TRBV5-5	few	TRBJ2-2	CASSWGLAGYTGELFF	TGTGCCAGCAGCTGGGGACTAGCGGGGTACACCGGGGAGCTGTTTTTT
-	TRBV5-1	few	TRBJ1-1	CASSLQGRNTEAFF	TGCGCCAGCAGCTTACAGGGAAGGAACACTGAAGCTTTCTTT
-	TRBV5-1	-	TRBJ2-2	CASSFGIGGNTGELFF	TGCGCCAGCAGCTTCGGGATTGGCGGAAACACCGGGGAGCTGTTTTTT
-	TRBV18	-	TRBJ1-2	CASSPAEGHGYTF	TGTGCCAGCTCACCAGCGGAGGGCCATGGCTACACCTTC
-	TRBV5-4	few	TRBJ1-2	CASSLPDTLGGYTF	TGTGCCAGCAGCCTTCCGGACACCCTGGGAGGCTACACCTTC
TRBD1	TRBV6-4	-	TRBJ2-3	CASSLAPGQGDDTQYF	TGTGCCAGCAGCCTTGCCCCGGGACAGGGGGACGATACGCAGTATTTT
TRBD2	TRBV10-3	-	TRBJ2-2	CAISPLAGGQFGNTGELFF	TGTGCCATCAGCCCATTAGCGGGGGGGCAGTTCGGGAACACCGGGGAGCTGTTTTTT
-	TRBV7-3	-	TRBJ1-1	CASSPTPDRGTEAFF	TGTGCCAGCAGCCCAACGCCGGATAGGGGCACTGAAGCTTTCTTT
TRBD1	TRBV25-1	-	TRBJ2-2	CASSNTYDRGSTGELFF	TGTGCCAGCAGCAATACTTACGACAGGGGCTCCACCGGGGAGCTGTTTTTT
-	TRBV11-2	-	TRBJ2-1	CASSSEAGVYNEQFF	TGTGCCAGCAGCTCCGAGGCAGGGGTATACAATGAGCAGTTCTTC
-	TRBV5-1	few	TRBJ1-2	CASSLGRVSHGYTF	TGCGCCAGCAGCTTGGGCAGGGTTTCCCATGGCTACACCTTC
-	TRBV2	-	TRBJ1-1	CASSVRGLGTEAFF	TGTGCCAGCAGTGTGCGGGGGTTGGGCACTGAAGCTTTCTTT
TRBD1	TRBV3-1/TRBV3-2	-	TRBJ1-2	CASTGAGGFYGYTF	TGTGCCAGTACCGGGGCAGGGGGCTTCTATGGCTACACCTTC
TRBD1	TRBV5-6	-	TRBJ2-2	CASSMTGVNTGELFF	TGTGCCAGCAGCATGACAGGGGTTAACACCGGGGAGCTGTTTTTT
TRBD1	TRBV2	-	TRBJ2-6	CASSRDRAGGANVLTF	TGTGCCAGCAGCAGGGACAGGGCTGGAGGGGCCAACGTCCTGACTTTC
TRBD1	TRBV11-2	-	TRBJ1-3	CASSSYIRTGPGNTIYF	TGTGCCAGCAGCTCCTACATCCGGACAGGGCCTGGAAACACCATATATTTT
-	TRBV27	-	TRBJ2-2	CASSLTRRRELFF	TGTGCCAGCAGTTTAACTCGCAGGAGGGAGCTGTTTTTT
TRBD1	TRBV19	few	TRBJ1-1	CASNHRGQSTEAFF	TGTGCCAGTAACCATAGGGGACAGTCCACTGAAGCTTTCTTT
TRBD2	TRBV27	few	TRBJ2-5	CASRRLAGGQETQYF	TGTGCCAGCAGGCGACTAGCGGGGGGGCAAGAGACCCAGTACTTC
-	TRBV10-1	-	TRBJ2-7	CASSDTDSSYEQYF	TGCGCCAGCAGTGATACGGACAGCTCCTACGAGCAGTACTTC
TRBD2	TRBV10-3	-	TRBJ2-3	CAISYQGTSGGAQYF	TGTGCCATCAGTTATCAGGGGACTAGCGGGGGGGCGCAGTATTTT
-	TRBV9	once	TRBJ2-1	CASSVTGDYNEQFF	TGTGCCAGCAGCGTCACAGGAGACTACAATGAGCAGTTCTTC
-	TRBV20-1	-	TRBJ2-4	CSASRSMAKNIQYF	TGCAGTGCTAGTAGGAGTATGGCCAAAAACATTCAGTACTTC
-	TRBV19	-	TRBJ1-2	CASSSGGSLQGYTF	TGTGCCAGTAGTAGCGGGGGATCGCTTCAGGGCTACACCTTC
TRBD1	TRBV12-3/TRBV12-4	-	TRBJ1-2	CASSIGTEYGYTF	TGTGCCAGCAGTATAGGGACAGAGTATGGCTACACCTTC
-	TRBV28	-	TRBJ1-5	CASSIRQVGISNQPQHF	TGTGCCAGCAGTATTCGACAGGTAGGGATTAGCAATCAGCCCCAGCATTTT
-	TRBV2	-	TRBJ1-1	CASSVSTSVAFF	TGTGCCAGCAGTGTTTCGACAAGTGTGGCTTTCTTT